The clone carrying this T cell receptor (beta chain) turned up a few times. Antigen unknown. These data belong to a study of post-analysis software for immune sequencing data. Study findings and constraints: Same-batch samples co-clustered strongly by F measure. TRBV5-6, TRBV5-1 and TRBV20-1 were among four or five TRBV segments more frequent in patients than controls.

Unique molecular identifiers were present in the TCR beta cDNA libraries. Around 450,000 cDNA molecules were recovered from an input of roughly 0.95 to 10 million T cells. A single record per CDR3 protein comes from TCRdb applying MiXCR to the PCR reads. The profile shows about 400,000 distinct CDR3 sequences, roughly 35% of them singletons. V lost 4 bases and J 3 bases, leaving 13 bases between the germline ends. Germline loops: CDR1 MDHEN, CDR2 SYDVKM. The CDR3 has 16 amino acids. Sample: blood. The chain has TRBV28 and TRBJ2-6; TRBD2 is a possible D gene (5 bases). The TCR was taken from a girl aged 5-17 years with multiple sclerosis. The CDR3 here is CASSSPGGSGANVLTF. The DNA for the CDR3 is TGTGCCAGCAGTTCCCCAGGAGGCAGTGGGGCCAACGTCCTGACTTTC.